The clone carrying this T cell receptor beta chain was counted only a few times. Its matching antigen is unknown. CDR1 is MNHEY and CDR2 is SVGEGT in the germline V gene. This CDR3 is built from 14 residues. The germline V and J ends were trimmed by 2 bases and 7 bases, with 12 bases remaining between them. These data come from a study of CD8 T cells in ankylosing spondylitis. General study findings and limits: A CD8+ phenotype characterized the disease-linked clones, which were relatively rare in peripheral blood. Reported data indicate significant enrichment of disease-linked clones within matched ankylosing spondylitis synovial fluid. Some motif variants had been reported before (in reactive arthritis synovial fluid and blood). Made up of about eight highly homologous variants, a TCR beta motif appeared characteristic of ankylosing spondylitis blood.

For TCR beta, libraries came from quantitative 5'-RACE with molecular barcodes. One entry per CDR3 protein results from TCRdb running MiXCR on the 5' RACE reads. The sample has hundreds of thousands of distinct CDR3 sequences, around 11% seen once. The sample was blood, either unsorted or a sorted T cell fraction (not recorded which). This sequence was found in a male donor with ankylosing spondylitis. This chain joins TRBV6-2 or TRBV6-3 and TRBJ1-5; tentative D call: TRBD1 (5 bases). For the CDR3, the DNA is TGTGCCAGCAGTTACCCCGCAGGGCACCAGCCCCAGCATTTT. Amino acid sequence: CASSYPAGHQPQHF.